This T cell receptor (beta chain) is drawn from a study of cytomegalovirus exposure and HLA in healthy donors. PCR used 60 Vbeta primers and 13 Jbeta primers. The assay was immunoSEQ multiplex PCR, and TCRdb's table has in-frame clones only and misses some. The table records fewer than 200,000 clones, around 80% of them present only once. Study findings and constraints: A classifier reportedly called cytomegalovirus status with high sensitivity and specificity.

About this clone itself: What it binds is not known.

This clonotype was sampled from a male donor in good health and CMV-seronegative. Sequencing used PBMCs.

The CDR3: CASSRLADTGELFF. The CDR3 DNA reads TGTGCCAGCAGTAGACTAGCGGACACCGGGGAGCTGTTTTTT. This chain links TRBV6-4 with TRBJ2-2, with TRBD2 matching 9 bases. Trimming removed 5 bases from V and 3 bases from J; junction bases left unmatched: 1. Germline CDR1 and CDR2: MRHNA and SNTAGT. CDR3 length equals 14 residues.